What follows is one TCR beta chain and its context. The antigen it recognizes is unknown. One base away there is no much larger clone; base qualities are not given. The time point label of this sample denotes: about 28 days (+/-7) after the second vaccine dose. AZD1222 recipients given second doses at about 4 weeks or at about 12 weeks were pooled, since spike-specific TCR depth and breadth were not found to differ between the two schedules. Vaccinee samples were obtained from the UK trials COV001 and COV002, which included a single-blind randomized controlled phase 2/3 trial of AZD1222 (ChAdOx1 nCoV-19) in healthy adults. For TCRbeta chain sequencing, PBMC samples from trial participants were taken at day 0 and at day 28 after the second dose. This sample was included in a study of T cell responses to AZD1222 COVID-19 vaccine (dated by TCRdb to the early 2020s). Regarding the study in general: A total of 240 or so trial participants underwent TCR sequencing, of whom roughly 210 had received two doses of AZD1222 and 26 had received two doses of the MenACWY control vaccine. Trial participants were enrolled by age into subgroups of 18-55, 56-69 and 70-plus years, and roughly 150, 30 and 60 TCR-sequenced participants, respectively, were included in these subgroups.

The CDR3 regions of human TCRbeta chains were subjected to immunosequencing. The study's processing was this. Repertoire TCRs were matched against a reference library of SARS-CoV-2-specific TCRs generated with the MIRA antigen-specificity platform. Breadth was defined as the fraction of unique TCRs that were SARS-CoV-2-associated. Depth was defined as the fraction of total T cells that were SARS-CoV-2-associated. Each spike-specific TCR was assigned to its reactive spike region and to a CD4 or CD8 class using the MIRA data. Log10-transformed breadth and depth values were compared by one-way ANOVA with Sidak's multiple comparisons tests. TCRdb carries this immuneACCESS record with in-frame sequences only. Its versions omit some clonotypes, under half of them owing to an unresolved V gene in the studies checked, with the rest unexplained. That table gives V, J and clone size, and the DNA gave D and trimming. This sample gives 200,000 or so clones in total; approximately 93% of them show up just once. About 1% of the sample lies in the top ten.

What the study reported, not specific to this receptor: Spike-specific TCR breadth and depth rose significantly after two AZD1222 doses compared with day 0 and with MenACWY recipients. Because no day 14 peak-response samples were available, the repertoires could be characterized only after the peak T cell response. In the small 56-69-year group, the increase in depth fell short of significance, most likely because of low power. The whole spike protein was spanned by vaccine-associated CD4 TCRs, and dominant responses were seen in regions 160-218 and 743-854. Nearly half of unique spike-specific TCRs reportedly recognized epitopes outside regions mutated in the B.1.351 and B.1.1.7 variants. Most participants were white British and females outnumbered males, and the authors suggested that clonal diversity may have been underestimated. Conclusions about previously exposed vaccinees were limited because only six AZD1222 recipients were SARS-CoV-2 seropositive at baseline.

This receptor was taken from an adult who received the AZD1222 COVID-19 vaccine. The sample consisted of peripheral blood, taken 28 days after the second AZD1222 dose.

The CDR3 is CASSGEGRSPLHF. The bases are TGTGCCAGCAGCGGGGAGGGTAGGTCACCCCTCCACTTT. The chain joins TRBV2 to TRBJ1-6; confidence is insufficient to name the D gene. Trimming removed 6 bases from V and 10 bases from J, leaving 13 bases between the germline ends. CDR3 length: 13 amino acids, cysteine to phenylalanine. The read is trimmed to its CDR3 DNA, 39 bases read in frame from base 1. According to the germline V gene, CDR1 reads SNHLY and CDR2 reads FYNNEI.